The rows below give T cell receptor beta chains drawn from one sample of a study of cytotoxic CD8 clonotypes in ibrutinib-treated CLL. Generated by immunoSEQ multiplex PCR, the TCRdb table keeps only in-frame clones and is missing some. The sample records 150,000 to 200,000 clones, about 88% being singletons. This specimen was PBMCs, taken at disease progression, from a patient treated with ibrutinib. Receptor source: a human donor with chronic lymphocytic leukemia. The CDR3 runs from the conserved cysteine through the conserved F or W. The D gene is left open where the match is weak. Only part of the rows carry a size: once, few, many, or a class if the clone is expanded.

j_gene,abundance,v_gene,d_gene,CDR3aa,CDR3nt
TRBJ2-7,-,TRBV5-1,-,CASSPEANSYEQYF,TGCGCCAGCAGCCCGGAGGCTAACTCCTACGAGCAGTACTTC
TRBJ1-4,-,TRBV5-1,-,CASSSTGGLDEKLFF,TGCGCCAGCAGCTCGACGGGAGGTTTGGATGAAAAACTGTTTTTT
TRBJ1-2,few,TRBV6-1,-,CASTYGGDYGYTF,TGTGCCAGCACCTATGGAGGAGACTATGGCTACACCTTC
TRBJ1-1,-,TRBV4-3,-,CASSQSYSGDPEAFF,TGCGCCAGCAGCCAAAGTTATTCGGGGGACCCTGAAGCTTTCTTT
TRBJ2-7,-,TRBV20-1,-,CSARDSRTQYF,TGCAGTGCTAGAGATTCGCGAACTCAGTACTTC
TRBJ1-5,once,TRBV28,-,CASGTGSNQPQHF,TGTGCCAGCGGAACAGGGAGCAATCAGCCCCAGCATTTT
TRBJ2-3,-,TRBV18,-,CASSRLAESTDTQYF,TGTGCCAGCTCACGCCTAGCAGAGAGCACAGATACGCAGTATTTT
TRBJ2-1,-,TRBV5-1,TRBD2,CASSWGLAGEAEQFF,TGCGCCAGCAGCTGGGGACTAGCGGGAGAAGCTGAGCAGTTCTTC
TRBJ2-7,-,TRBV29-1,TRBD1,CSVETGGVYEQYF,TGCAGCGTTGAAACAGGGGGCGTCTACGAGCAGTACTTC
TRBJ1-5,-,TRBV30,-,CAWSVTDQPQHF,TGTGCCTGGAGTGTAACTGACCAGCCCCAGCATTTT
TRBJ1-5,-,TRBV6-1,-,CASSAREAQPQHF,TGTGCCAGCAGTGCCAGGGAGGCTCAGCCCCAGCATTTT
TRBJ2-2,few,TRBV27,-,CASSFGGTGELFF,TGTGCCAGCAGTTTTGGGGGAACCGGGGAGCTGTTTTTT
TRBJ2-7,-,TRBV28,TRBD1,CASSFGTGGYEQYF,TGTGCCAGCAGTTTTGGGACAGGGGGCTACGAGCAGTACTTC
TRBJ1-1,-,TRBV19,-,CATSVRQNTEAFF,TGTGCCACCTCGGTCAGACAGAACACTGAAGCTTTCTTT
TRBJ1-2,-,TRBV9,-,CASSVLPGNYGYTF,TGTGCCAGCAGCGTACTGCCGGGTAACTATGGCTACACCTTC
TRBJ1-3,-,TRBV5-4,-,CASSTRVDTIYF,TGTGCCAGCAGCACCAGGGTAGACACCATATATTTT
TRBJ1-1,few,TRBV4-2,-,CASSQDKGLGTEAFF,TGTGCCAGCAGCCAAGATAAGGGTCTGGGCACTGAAGCTTTCTTT
TRBJ1-1,-,TRBV30,-,CAWSPGRQTEAFF,TGTGCCTGGAGTCCAGGCCGGCAGACTGAAGCTTTCTTT
TRBJ1-1,-,TRBV19,-,CASSDYREAFF,TGTGCCAGTAGTGATTACCGGGAAGCTTTCTTT
TRBJ1-4,-,TRBV25-1,-,CASRPQLNNEKLFF,TGTGCCAGCAGACCCCAGCTGAATAATGAAAAACTGTTTTTT
TRBJ2-1,-,TRBV14,TRBD2,CASSSRRGTSGSRSYNEQFF,TGTGCCAGCAGCTCCCGTCGCGGGACTAGCGGGAGTAGGTCCTACAATGAGCAGTTCTTC
TRBJ2-7,-,TRBV10-1,TRBD2,CASSPQREIHEQYF,TGCGCCAGCAGCCCGCAGCGGGAGATCCACGAGCAGTACTTC
TRBJ1-2,-,TRBV7-9,-,CASSLGPGAYYGYTF,TGTGCCAGCAGCTTAGGTCCGGGGGCGTACTATGGCTACACCTTC
TRBJ1-4,-,TRBV9,-,CASSVGRQGHEKLFF,TGTGCCAGCAGCGTAGGGAGGCAGGGGCATGAAAAACTGTTTTTT
TRBJ2-3,-,TRBV5-1,-,CASSLEGPKTSTDTQYF,TGCGCCAGCAGCTTGGAGGGACCTAAAACTAGCACAGATACGCAGTATTTT
TRBJ2-1,-,TRBV29-1,TRBD1,CSVVTGQGADNEQFF,TGCAGCGTTGTTACCGGACAGGGGGCCGACAATGAGCAGTTCTTC
TRBJ2-7,-,TRBV30,TRBD1,CAWSPDRGPYEQYF,TGTGCCTGGAGCCCAGACAGGGGCCCCTACGAGCAGTACTTC
TRBJ1-1,-,TRBV5-1,-,CASAAQNTEAFF,TGCGCCAGCGCGGCCCAGAACACTGAAGCTTTCTTT
TRBJ1-5,-,TRBV6-5,-,CASSYEGGGPQHF,TGTGCCAGCAGTTACGAGGGAGGCGGGCCCCAGCATTTT